This entry lists 20 T cell receptor beta chains sequenced from one sample in a study of PD-1 blockade in mismatch repair-deficient tumors. Method: immunoSEQ multiplex PCR; TCRdb's copy keeps in-frame clones and lacks some. In the table there are 77,000 or so clones, approximately 81% of which are singletons. Sequencing used peripheral blood, obtained 44 weeks after starting pembrolizumab. These TCRs come from an adult with mismatch repair-deficient cancer.

V gene TRBV27 combines with J gene TRBJ1-1; D is ambiguous. Trimming took 6 bases from V and 6 from J, leaving 14 bases between them. Germline assignment: CDR1 MNHEY and CDR2 SMNVEV (reference sequence). The CDR3 loop spans 13 amino acids. The CDR3 is CASSRTETAEAFF. The DNA of the CDR3 is TGTGCCAGCAGCCGCACAGAGACGGCTGAAGCTTTCTTT.

The CDR3 DNA reads as TGTGCCAGCAGCTTAGACTCGGGGACAGGGGGTACCGGGGAGCTGTTTTTT. Translated: CASSLDSGTGGTGELFF. This chain joins TRBV5-8 and TRBJ2-2; TRBD1 aligns across 11 bases. The length of the CDR3 is 17 residues. Looked up from germline, CDR1 is SGHTS and CDR2 is YDEGEE. V shed 2 bases, J shed 5 bases, and the junction held 8 bases outside the gene matches.

The J gene is TRBJ2-2, the V gene TRBV6-5; unclear D gene. The CDR3 has 12 residues. The V end lost 5 bases, the J end lost 4 bases, and 5 bases lay between the germline ends. Looked up from germline, CDR1 is MNHEY and CDR2 is SVGAGI. The CDR3 sequence: CASSRLTGELFF. CDR3 sequence (DNA): TGTGCCAGCAGTCGTCTCACCGGGGAGCTGTTTTTT.

This chain uses TRBV15 with TRBJ2-3; 7 bases align to TRBD2. Germline CDR1 reads LNHNV; CDR2 reads YYDKDF (reference sequence). V shed 9 bases, J shed 2 bases, and the junction held 8 bases outside the gene matches. CDR3 length: 14 residues. CDR3 sequence: CATNQRGYTDTQYF. CDR3 in DNA: TGTGCCACGAACCAGCGGGGCTACACAGATACGCAGTATTTT.

Here the CDR3 DNA reads TGTGCCAGCAGGAAGGATCAATTTAACACCGGGGAGCTGTTTTTT. As protein: CASRKDQFNTGELFF. This chain joins TRBV27 and TRBJ2-2; D not certain. CDR1 MNHEY and CDR2 SMNVEV come from the germline V gene (reference sequence). The CDR3 runs to 15 residues. V was clipped by 6 bases and J by 2 bases, with 13 bases between them.

This rearrangement joins TRBV11-2 to TRBJ1-2; D gene uncertain. This CDR3 contains 12 residues. Trimming removed 0 bases from V and 4 bases from J, with 3 bases in between. The V gene's germline CDR1 is SGHAT and CDR2 FQNNGV. CDR3 in amino acids: CASSLDRYGYTF. In nucleotides, the CDR3 is TGTGCCAGCAGCTTAGATCGCTATGGCTACACCTTC.

The gene calls are TRBV13 and TRBJ1-1; D gene uncertain. The CDR3 contains 13 residues. With 0 bases removed from V and 5 bases from J, the gap between germline ends came to 7 bases. Germline V gene sequence: CDR1 PRHDT, CDR2 FYEKMQ (reference sequence). CDR3 loop: CASSLGGETEAFF. In nucleotides, the CDR3 is TGTGCCAGCAGCTTAGGCGGAGAGACTGAAGCTTTCTTT.

The rearrangement links TRBV6-5 to TRBJ1-4; possible D gene TRBD1, 6 bases. Germline values: CDR1 MNHEY, CDR2 SVGAGI. V lost 6 bases and J lost 6, with 14 bases in between. This CDR3 spans 14 amino acids. The CDR3 sequence: CASRWTAWDEKLFF. The CDR3 region has the DNA TGTGCCAGCAGGTGGACAGCTTGGGATGAAAAACTGTTTTTT.

This clone was counted a few times. This rearrangement joins TRBV27 to TRBJ2-2; 10 bases map to TRBD2. This CDR3 is built from 14 residues. Losses at the gene ends were 7 bases for V and 4 bases for J; bases not matched to a gene: 3. Per germline, CDR1 MNHEY and CDR2 SMNVEV (reference sequence). The CDR3 DNA reads as TGTGCCAGCACTAGCGGGAGAGGCACCGGGGAGCTGTTTTTT. Protein product: CASTSGRGTGELFF.

The rearrangement joins TRBV7-2 to TRBJ1-1; possible D gene TRBD1, 5 bases. The CDR3 sequence is 14 residues long. Germline loops: CDR1 SGHTA, CDR2 FQGNSA. The V end was cut by 5 bases, the J end by 5 bases, with 15 bases between. The DNA for the CDR3 is TGTGCCAGCAGCCCTGTTAGGGGCGGAACTGAAGCTTTCTTT. Its translation is CASSPVRGGTEAFF.

The chain is built from TRBV6-5 and TRBJ2-4, with D hard to call. V lost 4 bases to trimming and J lost 0 bases, with 13 bases between them. The CDR3 runs to 16 residues. Germline V gene data show CDR1 as MNHEY and CDR2 as SVGAGI. The CDR3 loop is CASSLTSNRAKNIQYF. Here the CDR3 DNA reads TGTGCCAGCAGTTTAACCTCCAACAGAGCCAAAAACATTCAGTACTTC.

In this sample, this clone turned up a few times. The V call is TRBV5-8, the J call TRBJ2-3; 15 positions agree with TRBD2. CDR3 size: 17 residues. V gave up 4 bases and J gave up 1 base; unmatched junction bases: 4. Germline-derived CDR1 and CDR2 are SGHTS and YDEGEE. CDR3 amino acids: CASSPGLAGGGTDTQYF. The CDR3 nucleotides read TGTGCCAGCAGCCCGGGACTAGCGGGAGGCGGCACAGATACGCAGTATTTT.

V and J are TRBV5-4 and TRBJ2-1; D gene ambiguous. From germline, CDR1 is SGHNT and CDR2 YYREEE (reference sequence). Trimming removed 0 bases at V and 0 bases at J, with 10 bases between. CDR3 length equals 16 residues. The CDR3 nucleotides are TGTGCCAGCAGCTTGGGTTCCGGTAACTCCTACAATGAGCAGTTCTTC. Encoded protein: CASSLGSGNSYNEQFF. The complete variable domain, with remaining parts taken from reference TRBV5-4 and TRBJ2-1, reads ETGVTQSPTHLIKTRGQQVTLRCSSQSGHNTVSWYQQALGQGPQFIFQYYREEENGRGNFPPRFSGLQFPNYSSELNVNALELDDSALYLCASSLGSGNSYNEQFFGPGTRLTVL.

The chain employs TRBV18 and TRBJ1-5; maybe TRBD1 (6 bases). V lost 4 bases, J lost 3 bases, and 19 bases lay in between. The CDR3 runs 17 residues. From germline, CDR1 is KGHSH and CDR2 LQKENI. The CDR3 bases are TGTGCCAGCTCACTTTTAGGGGGGCCCTCATACAATCAGCCCCAGCATTTT. Its translation is CASSLLGGPSYNQPQHF.

The rearrangement uses TRBV4-2 and TRBJ2-1, with D perhaps TRBD1 (6 bases). V was shortened by 0 bases and J by 5 bases, with 11 bases between the two germline ends. The V gene's germline CDR1 is LGHNA and CDR2 YNFKEQ. This CDR3 is built from 15 residues. CDR3 DNA: TGTGCCAGCAGCCAAGAAGGGGGACGAGACAATGAGCAGTTCTTC. Encoded protein: CASSQEGGRDNEQFF.

The gene calls are TRBV6-6 and TRBJ2-7; the match to TRBD1 covers 10 bases. V shed 4 bases, J shed 5 bases, and the junction held 5 bases outside the gene matches. From germline, CDR1 is MNHNY and CDR2 SVGAGI (reference sequence). CDR3 size: 14 residues. In DNA, the CDR3 is TGTGCCAGCAGTTCCACGACAGGGGGCCACGAGCAGTACTTC. It codes for CASSSTTGGHEQYF.

The CDR3 nucleotides read TGTGCCAGCAGCTTTGCGGGAACGTACAATGAGCAGTTCTTC. This translates into CASSFAGTYNEQFF. This rearrangement joins TRBV5-4 to TRBJ2-1; perhaps TRBD2 as D (6 bases). CDR1 and CDR2 (germline): SGHNT, YYREEE (reference sequence). The germline V and J ends were trimmed by 2 bases and 4 bases, with 10 bases remaining between them. There are 14 residues in the CDR3.

The genes are TRBV7-2 and TRBJ1-4; TRBD1 agrees at 9 bases. CDR1 is SGHTA and CDR2 is FQGNSA in the germline V gene. The V gene end was trimmed by 6 bases and the J gene end by 1 base; junction bases not matched to a gene: 6. This CDR3 contains 16 residues. The CDR3 protein is CASSPQGARTNEKLFF. The CDR3 DNA reads as TGTGCCAGCAGTCCACAGGGGGCGCGAACTAATGAAAAACTGTTTTTT. Full variable domain (remainder filled in from reference TRBV7-2 and TRBJ1-4): GAGVSQSPSNKVTEKGKDVELRCDPISGHTALYWYRQSLGQGLEFLIYFQGNSAPDKSGLPSDRFSAERTGGSVSTLTIQRTQQEDSAVYLCASSPQGARTNEKLFFGSGTQLSVL.

The V call is TRBV28, the J call TRBJ1-5; D is unresolved. The CDR3 covers 14 residues. Germline V gene lookup returns CDR1 MDHEN and CDR2 SYDVKM. V was shortened by 4 bases and J by 1 base, with 8 bases between the two germline ends. The CDR3 bases are TGTGCCAGCAGTTCCGGTGGGAGCAATCAGCCCCAGCATTTT. This sequence encodes CASSSGGSNQPQHF.

The V call is TRBV7-6, the J call TRBJ2-7, with a weak D call TRBD1 (5 bases). Trimming took 5 bases from V and 2 from J, leaving 19 bases between them. The CDR3 runs to 16 residues. The germline CDR1 and CDR2 sequences are SGHVS and FNYEAQ. CDR3 bases: TGTGCCAGCAGCCCGGTTTTCAGCGAGGACACCTACGAGCAGTACTTC. Protein product: CASSPVFSEDTYEQYF.